The present entry profiles one T cell receptor beta chain with its context. Its cognate antigen is unknown. The data stem from a study of regulatory T cells in long-lasting Graves disease. Study-wide results and caveats: Lower TCR diversity characterized persistent Graves' patients relative to newly diagnosed patients. Among samples with persistent disease, TRBV28, TRBJ1-2 and TRBJ2-5 were favored.

Building the TCR beta libraries relied on iRepertoire HTBI primers, and CDR3 regions underwent Arm-PCR. Each CDR3 protein is one row after TCRdb ran MiXCR on the multiplex PCR reads. Among more than 300,000 distinct CDR3 sequences listed, around 11% were seen once. Time point indicated: newly diagnosed GD, antithyroid drugs for less than 3 months. The TCR library was made from RNA extracted from PBMCs. The CDR3 consists of 13 residues. Germline V gene data show CDR1 as LNHDA and CDR2 as SQIVND (reference sequence). Trimming removed 6 bases from V and 10 bases from J, with 18 bases in between. The same data also went into a second study, on T cells in Graves' hyperthyroidism and ophthalmopathy.

The sequences come from peripheral blood mononuclear cells (PBMCs), collected at new diagnosis, from a patient treated with antithyroid drugs. The source of this sequence is a woman aged 18-35 years with Graves disease. The chain recombines TRBV19 with TRBJ1-1, with a weak D call TRBD1 (6 bases). DNA for the CDR3: TGTGCCAGTAGACTACAGGGCGGCAATCGAGCTTTCTTT. It is translated as CASRLQGGNRAFF.